This TCR beta chain was obtained from a study of T cell responses to AZD1222 COVID-19 vaccine. V lost 4 bases, J lost 8 bases, and 8 bases stayed unmatched. Germline V gives CDR1 SGDLS, CDR2 YYNGEE. The CDR3 spans 15 residues. General study results and limits: The donor cohort was predominantly white British with a female majority, and clonal diversity may have been underestimated. No repertoire was sampled before or during the peak T cell response, only after it. When two AZD1222 doses had been given, Spike-specific TCR breadth and depth rose. Baseline seropositives among AZD1222 recipients totaled only six or seven.

Note on this clone: Its antigen is currently unknown.

Here immunoSEQ multiplex PCR was the method, and the copy in TCRdb shows in-frame clones only, minus some. The sample yields about 110,000 clones, more than 70% seen once. The gene calls are TRBV9 and TRBJ2-1; 11 bases map to TRBD2. The specimen was peripheral blood, collected on day 0 of AZD1222 vaccination. The TCR sequence derives from an adult in good health. CDR3 nucleotide sequence: TGTGCCAGCAGCTCCAGACTAGCGGGGTTGGATGAGCAGTTCTTC. Its translation is CASSSRLAGLDEQFF. The full variable domain, in which reference TRBV9 and TRBJ2-1 provide the parts outside the CDR3, is DSGVTQTPKHLITATGQRVTLRCSPRSGDLSVYWYQQSLDQGLQFLIQYYNGEERAKGNILERFSAQQFPDLHSELNLSSLELGDSALYFCASSSRLAGLDEQFFGPGTRLTVL.